A selection of T cell receptor beta chains follows, all from one sample in a study of shared clonotypes between healthy human individuals. Using immunoSEQ multiplex PCR, the repertoire was profiled, and TCRdb retains in-frame clones only, with some absent. The sample contains roughly 2,000,000 clones, about 95% of which appear only once. Sequencing input: naive CD8+ T cells sorted from blood. The receptors originated from a man younger than 35 in good health. Both conserved end residues are part of each CDR3. Fields, in order: V gene, CDR3 length, D gene, J gene, clone size, CDR3 protein, CDR3 DNA. D genes are given only for firm matches. Size values are once, few and many counts, or a class for expanded clones, and some rows have none.

>TRBV5-4|13|TRBD1|TRBJ1-2|.
CASSLEGAQGYTF
TGTGCCAGCAGCTTGGAGGGGGCACAAGGCTACACCTTC
>TRBV10-1|14|.|TRBJ1-1|.
CASSLGGSNTEAFF
TGCGCCAGCAGTCTTGGGGGATCGAACACTGAAGCTTTCTTT
>TRBV5-1|15|TRBD1|TRBJ1-1|.
CASSLAGGLFTEAFF
TGCGCCAGCAGCTTGGCAGGGGGATTGTTCACTGAAGCTTTCTTT
>TRBV30|13|TRBD1|TRBJ2-7|.
CAWEPGQTYEQYF
TGTGCCTGGGAACCGGGACAGACCTACGAGCAGTACTTC
>TRBV29-1|10|.|TRBJ2-7|once
CSVGGYEQYF
TGCAGCGTTGGTGGCTACGAGCAGTACTTC
>TRBV2|16|TRBD2|TRBJ2-1|.
CASSAISGRGYNEQFF
TGTGCCAGCAGTGCGATTAGCGGGAGGGGGTATAATGAGCAGTTCTTC
>TRBV27|17|TRBD2|TRBJ2-3|.
CASSLWTSGGVTDTQYF
TGTGCCAGCAGTCTATGGACTAGCGGGGGTGTCACAGATACGCAGTATTTT
>TRBV5-6|12|.|TRBJ1-2|.
CASSLSNYGYTF
TGTGCCAGCAGCTTGTCTAACTATGGCTACACCTTC
>TRBV4-1|16|.|TRBJ2-7|.
CASSHTALSPEMEQYF
TGCGCCAGCAGCCATACGGCTCTGAGCCCGGAGATGGAGCAGTACTTC
>TRBV27|18|.|TRBJ1-6|.
CASSWGGRSGTYNSPLHF
TGTGCCAGCAGTTGGGGGGGCCGGTCAGGAACCTATAATTCACCCCTCCACTTT
>TRBV7-2|14|TRBD1|TRBJ1-2|.
CASSLGQGRDGYTF
TGTGCCAGCAGCTTAGGACAGGGAAGAGATGGCTACACCTTC
>TRBV28|16|TRBD1|TRBJ1-5|.
CASSFGLGTGDQPQHF
TGTGCCAGCAGTTTCGGGTTAGGGACAGGAGATCAGCCCCAGCATTTT
>TRBV9|15|.|TRBJ1-4|once
CASSNGGLLNEKLFF
TGTGCCAGCAGCAACGGGGGCCTCCTTAATGAAAAACTGTTTTTT
>TRBV9|14|.|TRBJ2-7|.
CASSGNWRDGEQYF
TGTGCCAGCAGCGGGAATTGGCGGGACGGGGAGCAGTACTTC
>TRBV6-4|16|TRBD1|TRBJ1-3|.
CASTGQGAKAGNTIYF
TGTGCCAGCACCGGACAGGGGGCGAAAGCTGGAAACACCATATATTTT
>TRBV29-1|15|TRBD2|TRBJ2-1|.
CSVELAGGLSNEQFF
TGCAGCGTTGAGCTAGCGGGGGGGTTGAGCAATGAGCAGTTCTTC
>TRBV10-1|15|.|TRBJ2-6|.
CASRTSGDGANVLTF
TGCGCCAGCAGAACTTCAGGGGATGGGGCCAACGTCCTGACTTTC
>TRBV10-2|19|TRBD2|TRBJ2-3|.
CASSEIFAASGGSTDTQYF
TGCGCCAGCAGTGAGATATTTGCGGCTAGCGGGGGTAGCACAGATACGCAGTATTTT
>TRBV29-1|16|.|TRBJ2-1|.
CSVERENPYSYNEQFF
TGCAGCGTTGAGAGGGAAAACCCGTACTCCTACAATGAGCAGTTCTTC
>TRBV18|15|.|TRBJ2-1|.
CASSQSDTLGHEQFF
TGTGCCAGCTCACAGTCAGATACCTTAGGACATGAGCAGTTCTTC
>TRBV28|15|.|TRBJ2-7|.
CASSFEGWGSYEQYF
TGTGCCAGCAGTTTTGAGGGATGGGGCTCCTACGAGCAGTACTTC
>TRBV7-9|14|TRBD1|TRBJ1-6|.
CASSITGDQSPLHF
TGTGCCAGCAGCATAACAGGGGATCAATCACCCCTCCACTTT
>TRBV30|15|TRBD1|TRBJ2-3|.
CAWSPTGGASDTQYF
TGTGCCTGGAGTCCAACAGGGGGCGCATCAGATACGCAGTATTTT
>TRBV5-1|19|TRBD2|TRBJ2-5|.
CASSLVPHSSGGPQETQYF
TGCGCCAGCAGCTTGGTCCCGCACTCTAGCGGGGGCCCACAAGAGACCCAGTACTTC
>TRBV19|14|.|TRBJ1-3|.
CASSILDSGNTIYF
TGTGCCAGTAGTATCTTGGACTCTGGAAACACCATATATTTT
>TRBV9|14|TRBD2|TRBJ2-7|.
CASSVAGGRDEQYF
TGTGCCAGCAGCGTAGCGGGGGGGAGGGACGAGCAGTACTTC
>TRBV6-6|15|.|TRBJ2-5|.
CASSYPTRGDETQYF
TGTGCCAGCAGTTACCCGACGAGGGGCGACGAGACCCAGTACTTC
>TRBV11-3|16|TRBD1|TRBJ2-5|.
CASSSSDRGPQETQYF
TGTGCCAGCAGCTCCTCGGACAGGGGCCCGCAAGAGACCCAGTACTTC
>TRBV11-1|13|.|TRBJ2-7|.
CASSWTDSYEQYF
TGTGCCAGCAGCTGGACAGATTCCTACGAGCAGTACTTC
>TRBV9|16|TRBD2|TRBJ2-3|.
CASSGYSGGDTDTQYF
TGTGCCAGCAGCGGTTATAGCGGGGGGGACACAGATACGCAGTATTTT
>TRBV5-6|14|.|TRBJ2-7|.
CASSLVGFSYEQYF
TGTGCCAGCAGCTTGGTGGGCTTCTCCTACGAGCAGTACTTC
>TRBV7-9|14|TRBD2|TRBJ2-7|.
CASSPSGSFYEQYF
TGTGCCAGCAGTCCTAGCGGGAGCTTCTACGAGCAGTACTTC
>TRBV4-3|16|.|TRBJ2-2|.
CASSQDFQGNTGELFF
TGCGCCAGCAGCCAAGATTTCCAGGGAAACACCGGGGAGCTGTTTTTT
>TRBV28|14|.|TRBJ2-7|.
CASSPLATSYEQYF
TGTGCCAGCAGTCCCCTGGCCACGTCCTACGAGCAGTACTTC
>TRBV9|14|.|TRBJ2-3|.
CASSVSQSTDTQYF
TGTGCCAGCAGCGTATCTCAGAGCACAGATACGCAGTATTTT
>TRBV4-3|13|.|TRBJ2-1|once
CASSQVLGDEQFF
TGCGCCAGCAGCCAAGTTTTAGGTGATGAGCAGTTCTTC
>TRBV7-2|16|.|TRBJ2-7|.
CASSWGQRGSSYEQYF
TGTGCCAGCAGCTGGGGGCAGCGGGGAAGCTCCTACGAGCAGTACTTC
>TRBV27|13|.|TRBJ2-7|.
CASSLTVGYEQYF
TGTGCCAGCAGCCTGACTGTTGGCTACGAGCAGTACTTC
>TRBV10-3|13|.|TRBJ2-7|.
CAINSEVSYEQYF
TGTGCAATCAACAGCGAGGTTTCCTACGAGCAGTACTTC
>TRBV2|15|.|TRBJ2-2|.
CASSDKGFLTGELFF
TGTGCCAGCAGTGATAAGGGTTTCTTAACCGGGGAGCTGTTTTTT
>TRBV7-9|16|TRBD2|TRBJ2-7|.
CASSHGLAVSSYEQYF
TGTGCCAGCAGCCATGGACTAGCGGTAAGCTCCTACGAGCAGTACTTC
>TRBV19|15|TRBD1|TRBJ2-3|.
CASRSGQGATDTQYF
TGTGCCAGTAGATCCGGACAGGGGGCCACAGATACGCAGTATTTT
>TRBV7-9|16|TRBD2|TRBJ2-2|.
CASSIGSGGGTGELFF
TGTGCCAGCAGCATAGGTAGCGGGGGAGGAACCGGGGAGCTGTTTTTT
>TRBV27|17|TRBD2|TRBJ2-7|.
CASSFEAGGPGGYEQYF
TGTGCCAGCAGTTTCGAGGCGGGAGGGCCCGGAGGCTACGAGCAGTACTTC
>TRBV11-2|15|.|TRBJ2-7|.
CASSSTPQYSYEQYF
TGTGCCAGCAGCTCCACCCCCCAGTACTCCTACGAGCAGTACTTC
>TRBV7-9|14|TRBD1|TRBJ2-7|.
CASSGWDRDYEQYF
TGTGCCAGCAGCGGGTGGGACAGGGACTACGAGCAGTACTTC
>TRBV2|15|TRBD2|TRBJ2-7|.
CASSDPSGASYEQYF
TGTGCCAGCAGTGACCCTAGCGGGGCCTCCTACGAGCAGTACTTC
>TRBV30|14|TRBD2|TRBJ2-3|.
CAWSASGGIDTQYF
TGTGCCTGGAGTGCTAGCGGGGGGATTGATACGCAGTATTTT
>TRBV5-4|15|.|TRBJ1-1|once
CASSPSWGVNTEAFF
TGTGCCAGCAGCCCCTCTTGGGGCGTGAACACTGAAGCTTTCTTT
>TRBV27|17|TRBD1|TRBJ1-5|.
CASSLSFGTGVDQPQHF
TGTGCCAGCAGTTTATCGTTCGGTACAGGGGTGGATCAGCCCCAGCATTTT
>TRBV10-3|13|TRBD1|TRBJ1-1|.
CAISTGGNTEAFF
TGTGCCATCAGTACAGGGGGGAACACTGAAGCTTTCTTT
>TRBV6-5|15|.|TRBJ2-1|.
CASSPGTVSYNEQFF
TGTGCCAGCAGCCCCGGGACGGTCTCCTACAATGAGCAGTTCTTC
>TRBV4-3|15|.|TRBJ2-1|.
CASSQEWVGDNEQFF
TGCGCCAGCAGCCAAGAATGGGTAGGGGATAATGAGCAGTTCTTC
>TRBV4-1|15|TRBD2|TRBJ2-3|.
CASSQAREGSDTQYF
TGCGCCAGCAGCCAAGCGCGGGAGGGCTCAGATACGCAGTATTTT
>TRBV28|14|.|TRBJ2-7|.
CASSPNRYLGEQYF
TGTGCCAGCAGTCCCAACCGTTACTTGGGCGAGCAGTACTTC